The source of this T cell receptor beta chain is a study of T cells in Graves' hyperthyroidism and ophthalmopathy. This clonotype was counted many times. V lost 3 bases, J lost 1 base, and 5 bases lay in between. Germline V gene lookup returns CDR1 KGHDR and CDR2 SFDVKD. This CDR3 is 13 amino acids long. TCR beta CDR3 regions were amplified from RNA transcripts. Carried out on the TCR CDR3, a first-round RT-PCR used the HTBI primer set. TCRdb passed the multiplex PCR reads through MiXCR, listing each CDR3 protein once. This table has around 370,000 distinct CDR3 sequences, approximately 17% appearing once.

V usage is TRBV24-1 and J usage is TRBJ1-1; no definite D call. The sample was blood. This clonotype was obtained from a man in his late teens or twenties with Graves' ophthalmopathy. CDR3 sequence: CATSDGTNTEAFF. The CDR3 DNA reads TGTGCCACCAGTGATGGCACGAACACTGAAGCTTTCTTT.